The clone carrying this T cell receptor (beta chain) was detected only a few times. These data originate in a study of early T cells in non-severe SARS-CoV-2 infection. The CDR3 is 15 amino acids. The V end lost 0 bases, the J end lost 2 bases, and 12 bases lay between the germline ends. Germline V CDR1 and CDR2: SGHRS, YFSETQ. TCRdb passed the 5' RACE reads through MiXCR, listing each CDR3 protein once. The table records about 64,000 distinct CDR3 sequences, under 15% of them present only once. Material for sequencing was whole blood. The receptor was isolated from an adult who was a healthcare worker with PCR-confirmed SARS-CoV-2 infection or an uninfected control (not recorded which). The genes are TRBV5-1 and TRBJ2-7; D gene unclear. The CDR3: CASSLVTEQTYEQYF. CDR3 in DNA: TGCGCCAGCAGCTTGGTGACCGAACAGACCTACGAGCAGTACTTC.